A selection of T cell receptor beta chains follows, all from one sample in a study of blood T cell repertoires in COVID-19. The data were produced by immunoSEQ multiplex PCR, yet TCRdb's version contains in-frame clones alone and is incomplete. The table includes almost 350,000 clones, almost 90% detected once. Sequenced sample: PBMCs or T cells enriched from blood (not recorded which). Every receptor here comes from a woman in her thirties who had been exposed to COVID-19. The CDR3 runs from the conserved cysteine through the conserved F or W.

len | j_gene | v_gene | CDR3aa
13 | TRBJ2-1 | TRBV28 | CASSDNSGGIRFF
13 | TRBJ1-1 | TRBV30 | CAWSGRGSTEAFF
13 | TRBJ2-7 | TRBV29-1 | CSVEIPRFHEQYF
18 | TRBJ1-3 | TRBV7-6 | CASSPTYRVPGAGNTIYF
14 | TRBJ2-1 | TRBV6-6 | CASSRDSPYNEQFF
15 | TRBJ1-6 | TRBV7-9 | CASSATGEGNSPLHF
13 | TRBJ2-1 | TRBV5-1 | CATRDRVDNEQFF
12 | TRBJ2-3 | TRBV27 | CASSLYRDTQYF
14 | TRBJ1-5 | TRBV11-1 | CASSLGGRNQPQHF
15 | TRBJ1-6 | TRBV30 | CAWSHRASYNSPLHF
14 | TRBJ2-7 | TRBV5-4 | CASSFSGTGAEQYF
14 | TRBJ2-5 | TRBV6-5 | CASSPGLASETQYF
14 | TRBJ2-7 | TRBV7-3 | CASSPHPGSYEQYF
13 | TRBJ1-2 | TRBV4-2 | CASSLAGSALYTF
17 | TRBJ1-1 | TRBV4-1 | CASSQWTGGVANTEAFF
13 | TRBJ1-1 | TRBV6-4 | CASSEHQNTEAFF
14 | TRBJ1-1 | TRBV11-1 | CASSLTGGGTEAFF
15 | TRBJ2-7 | TRBV3-1/TRBV3-2 | CASSQYSGAPGEQYF
17 | TRBJ2-2 | TRBV2 | CAIPSPGLAANTGELFF
14 | TRBJ1-1 | TRBV5-1 | CASTPTVMNTEAFF
13 | TRBJ1-3 | TRBV7-2 | CASSLAGRNTIYF
15 | TRBJ2-5 | TRBV11-3 | CASSLGSSQQETQYF
15 | TRBJ2-1 | TRBV7-6 | CASSLVMGQYNEQFF
17 | TRBJ1-4 | TRBV5-4 | CASSRGIDRGLQEKLFF
15 | TRBJ2-1 | TRBV7-9 | CASSDQSGWSNEQFF
13 | TRBJ2-2 | TRBV10-1 | CASNLSGIGELFF
13 | TRBJ2-3 | TRBV10-3 | CAMTSGRADTQYF
19 | TRBJ1-4 | TRBV14 | CASSHRVTGLKATNEKLFF
15 | TRBJ2-3 | TRBV27 | CASSFQSGWVGTQYF
14 | TRBJ1-3 | TRBV3-1/TRBV3-2 | CASSQITGRGTIYF
15 | TRBJ1-5 | TRBV5-8 | CASSLAVRGNQPQHF
13 | TRBJ1-2 | TRBV7-9 | CASSERGGYGYTF
20 | TRBJ2-3 | TRBV28 | CASRARTSGRGGLSTDTQYF
15 | TRBJ2-6 | TRBV19 | CASSMAGRGANVLTF
12 | TRBJ2-5 | TRBV7-9 | CASSSGVQTQYF